This T cell receptor beta chain was obtained from a study of T cell changes during pregnancy in multiple sclerosis. Assay used: immunoSEQ multiplex PCR; TCRdb lists only in-frame clones, some missing. The sample gives some 97,000 clones, 85% to 95% of which show up once; 0.7% to 0.9% is in the top ten. Germline assignment: CDR1 SGHNT and CDR2 YYREEE (reference sequence). The trim removed 0 bases at V and 6 bases at J, leaving 10 bases unmatched. The CDR3 contains 16 residues. The sample here was peripheral blood, taken before pregnancy. This clonotype was sampled from a female donor with multiple sclerosis, enrolled in a pregnancy study. J is TRBJ2-7 and V is TRBV5-4; 9 bases match TRBD2. Here the CDR3 reads CASSLAGGRAVSEQYF. CDR3 nucleotide sequence: TGTGCCAGCAGCTTGGCCGGCGGGAGGGCCGTAAGCGAGCAGTACTTC.